These 17 T cell receptor beta chains were sequenced from one sample in a study of molecular identifiers for immune sequencing clone quantification. Each CDR3 protein gets one entry after TCRdb re-called the PCR reads with MiXCR. The sample lists roughly 320,000 distinct CDR3 sequences, 20% to 25% seen once, with under 0.95% in the top ten. What was sequenced was naive CD8+ T cells from blood, with Jurkat cell RNA spiked in. Sample subset: FACS-sorted CD8+CD4-CCR7+CD45RA+ naive T cells. The receptor source for this set is a human donor in good health. Some libraries in this study had Jurkat cell RNA spiked in.

This clonotype was found many times. V and J are TRBV15 and TRBJ1-1; D is uncertain. Trimming took 1 base from V and 3 from J, leaving 9 bases between them. Germline CDR1 and CDR2: LNHNV and YYDKDF (reference sequence). The CDR3 spans 14 residues. The CDR3 sequence: CATSRVIRDTEAFF. The CDR3 DNA follows: TGTGCCACCAGCAGAGTAATTCGAGACACTGAAGCTTTCTTT. The whole variable domain, filled in from reference TRBV15 and TRBJ1-1, reads DAMVIQNPRYQVTQFGKPVTLSCSQTLNHNVMYWYQQKSSQAPKLLFHYYDKDFNNEADTPDNFQSRRPNTSFCFLDIRSPGLGDTAMYLCATSRVIRDTEAFFGQGTRLTVV.

In its sample, this clonotype was seen a few times. This sequence joins TRBV6-2 or TRBV6-3 and TRBJ2-5; 7 bases map to TRBD1. CDR3 length: 15 amino acids. Germline V lookup: CDR1 MNHEY, CDR2 SVGEGT. With 0 bases clipped from V and 5 bases from J, the junction kept 6 bases outside the gene matches. In DNA, the CDR3 is TGTGCCAGCAGTTACTCCAAGACAGGGTTCGAGACCCAGTACTTC. This codes for CASSYSKTGFETQYF.

This clonotype was recorded many times. J is TRBJ1-1 and V is TRBV27, with a tentative D call TRBD1 (6 bases). The germline CDR1 and CDR2 sequences are MNHEY and SMNVEV (reference sequence). The V end was cut by 2 bases, the J end by 8 bases, with 12 bases between. The CDR3 spans 13 residues. In DNA form, the CDR3 reads TGTGCCAGCAGTTTACAGGGGAGGAAGGAAGCTTTCTTT. Its translation is CASSLQGRKEAFF.

The sample holds many counts of this clonotype. This chain links TRBV29-1 with TRBJ1-1; D is possibly TRBD1 (5 bases). There are 12 residues in the CDR3. The V gene lost 4 bases and the J gene lost 4 bases, with 10 bases spanning the gap. CDR1 and CDR2 (germline): SQVTM, ANQGSEA. The chain's CDR3 is CSVAGTSTEAFF. The CDR3 DNA follows: TGCAGCGTTGCGGGGACGAGCACTGAAGCTTTCTTT.

A single count supports this clonotype. A much more abundant neighbour one base away suggests this may be a read error. V is TRBV12-2 and J is TRBJ1-5; TRBD1 is taken as the D call from the table, unchecked against the DNA. TRBV12-2 is classified as a pseudogene. CDR3 size: 14 residues. The CDR3 DNA sequence: TGTGTAAGTCGCAGGACAGGGAGAGGGCAGCCCCAGCATTTT. Translating gives CVSRRTGRGQPQHF.

About this clonotype: A read error may account for a junction end that differs from germline. V usage is TRBV18 and J usage is TRBJ2-2; D is possibly TRBD2 (5 bases). Germline lookup yields CDR1 KGHSH and CDR2 LQKENI. CDR3 length: 13 residues. This chain's CDR3 is CATKRENTEELFF. In DNA, the CDR3 is TGTGCCACCAAGAGGGAAAACACCGAGGAGCTGTTTTTT.

There are many counts of this clonotype. This sequence joins TRBV4-3 and TRBJ2-3; D is unclear. The CDR3 runs 18 residues. V was shortened by 1 base and J by 0 bases, with 17 bases between the two germline ends. The germline V gene encodes CDR1 LGHNA and CDR2 YSLEER. CDR3 sequence: CASSQVREVSPSTDTQYF. CDR3 in DNA: TGCGCCAGCAGCCAAGTAAGGGAAGTCTCCCCTAGCACAGATACGCAGTATTTT.

This clonotype was seen only a few times. The chain joins TRBV27 to TRBJ2-2; the match to TRBD1 covers 9 bases. V trimming: 4 bases; J trimming: 7 bases; junction bases outside the gene matches: 13. The CDR3 has 17 residues. CDR1 MNHEY and CDR2 SMNVEV come from the germline V gene (reference sequence). The CDR3, as DNA: TGTGCCAGCAGTTCCGACGGGACAGGGCGGGTCGGCGGGGAGCTGTTTTTT. Its translation is CASSSDGTGRVGGELFF.

This clonotype was picked up many times. The chain links TRBV7-8 to TRBJ2-3; possible D gene TRBD1, 6 bases. Trimming removed 0 bases from V and 0 bases from J, with 10 bases in between. From germline, CDR1 is SGHVS and CDR2 FQNEAQ. The CDR3 contains 16 residues. The CDR3 spells CASSLAGGRSTDTQYF. The DNA for the CDR3 is TGTGCCAGCAGCTTAGCAGGGGGTCGGAGCACAGATACGCAGTATTTT. The complete variable domain, with remaining parts taken from reference TRBV7-8 and TRBJ2-3, reads GAGVSQSPRYKVAKRGQDVALRCDPISGHVSLFWYQQALGQGPEFLTYFQNEAQLDKSGLPSDRFFAERPEGSVSTLKIQRTQQEDSAVYLCASSLAGGRSTDTQYFGPGTRLTVL.

This clonotype was seen repeatedly, ten times or more. The chain employs TRBV27 and TRBJ2-1; D is uncertain. The CDR3 has 12 residues. Germline CDR1 MNHEY, CDR2 SMNVEV (reference sequence). V lost 6 bases, J lost 7 bases, and 10 bases lay in between. The CDR3 region is CASSPGPNEQFF. CDR3 DNA: TGTGCCAGCAGCCCCGGACCGAATGAGCAGTTCTTC.

This clonotype was seen a few times. The CDR3, as DNA: TGTGCCAGCAGTTATGCCAGGGGGATTGTCATGAACACTGAAGCTTTCTTT. Translating gives CASSYARGIVMNTEAFF. This chain links TRBV6-2 or TRBV6-3 with TRBJ1-1; the match to TRBD1 covers 7 bases. This CDR3 is 17 amino acids long. J was trimmed by 0 bases and V by 3 bases; bases with no gene match: 10. Per the germline V gene, CDR1 is MNHEY and CDR2 is SVGEGT.

This clonotype was counted ten times or more. The chain joins TRBV20-1 to TRBJ1-1; D perhaps matches TRBD1 (5 bases). The CDR3 spans 16 residues. Per the germline V gene, CDR1 is DFQATT and CDR2 is SNEGSKA (reference sequence). V was cut by 3 bases and J by 1 base, with 18 bases left in between. DNA for the CDR3: TGCAGTGCTAGTCTCTGGGGGGACGGCGGGAACACTGAAGCTTTCTTT. Encoded protein: CSASLWGDGGNTEAFF.

Comment on this clonotype: A much bigger clone sits one base away, suggesting this may be a read error. Without the conserved terminal phenylalanine or tryptophan, this CDR3 likely stems from a read error. The chain combines TRBV4-1 with TRBJ1-1; a possible D gene is TRBD1 (6 bases). Trimming cost V 0 bases and J 2 bases, with 13 bases left between them. CDR3 size: 16 residues. The germline V gene encodes CDR1 MGHRA and CDR2 YSYEKL. DNA for the CDR3: TGCGCCAGCAGCCAAGATCCGGGGGCGATAAACACTGAAGCTTTCCTT. Amino acid sequence: CASSQDPGAINTEAFL.

As regards this clonotype: A much larger clone lies one base from this, so it may be a read error. The gene calls are TRBV28 and TRBJ1-4; D possibly corresponds to TRBD1 (6 bases). The germline gives CDR1 MDHEN, CDR2 SYDVKM. The CDR3 consists of 16 residues. The CDR3 DNA reads as TGTGCCGGCAGTCCCCGGGGGGGCACAACTAATGAAAAACTGTTTTTT. The encoded protein is CAGSPRGGTTNEKLFF.

This clonotype has ten or more counts. The gene calls are TRBV28 and TRBJ1-5; possible D gene TRBD1, 5 bases. The CDR3 sequence is 16 residues long. Between the trimmed V and J ends, which lost 6 bases and 3 bases, there was a span of 18 bases. The V gene's germline CDR1 is MDHEN and CDR2 SYDVKM. The CDR3 spells CASRVRGGYDNQPQHF. The DNA of the CDR3 is TGTGCCAGCAGAGTACGGGGGGGATATGACAATCAGCCCCAGCATTTT.

As concerns this clonotype: A much larger clone differs from this one at a single base, so this may be a read error. This sequence joins TRBV7-9 and TRBJ2-7, with D perhaps matching TRBD1 or TRBD2 (5 bases each). CDR1 and CDR2 (germline): SEHNR, FQNEAQ (reference sequence). CDR3 length: 15 residues. CDR3 bases: TGTGCCTGCAGCGAGAGGTACGGGACGGATTACGAGCAGTACTTC. Protein: CACSERYGTDYEQYF.

Of note for this clonotype: At one end, the junction sequence differs from germline, possibly due to a read error. The chain combines TRBV12-3 or TRBV12-4 with TRBJ2-7; 8 nucleotides match TRBD2. The CDR3 length is 14 residues. The CDR3 loop reads CASSSGGSSYELYF. In nucleotides, the CDR3 is TGTGCCAGCAGCTCGGGGGGGAGCTCCTACGAGCTGTACTTC.